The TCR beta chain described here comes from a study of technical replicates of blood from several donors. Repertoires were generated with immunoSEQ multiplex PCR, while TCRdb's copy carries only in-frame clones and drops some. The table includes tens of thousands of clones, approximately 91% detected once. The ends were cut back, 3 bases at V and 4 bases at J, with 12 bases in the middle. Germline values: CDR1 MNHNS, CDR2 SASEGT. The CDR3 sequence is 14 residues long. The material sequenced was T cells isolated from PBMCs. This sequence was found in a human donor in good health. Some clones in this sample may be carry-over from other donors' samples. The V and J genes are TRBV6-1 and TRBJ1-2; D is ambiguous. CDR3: CASSEWWGGYGYTF. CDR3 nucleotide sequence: TGTGCCAGCAGTGAGTGGTGGGGAGGCTATGGCTACACCTTC.